This TCR beta chain was identified in a study of blood T cell repertoires in COVID-19. Per germline, CDR1 MNHEY and CDR2 SMNVEV (reference sequence). CDR3 length equals 17 residues. Trimming pared 6 bases from V and 1 base from J, leaving 21 bases between. Original analysis: By means of reference gene primer amplification, nucleated cell counts were estimated. Here immunoSEQ multiplex PCR was the method, and the copy in TCRdb shows in-frame clones only, minus some. The DNA gave D and trimming, while V, J and clone size come from that table. This sample has approximately 230,000 clones; less than 85% occur once, and the top ten carry about 5.3%.

Material for sequencing was peripheral blood. The rearrangement uses TRBV27 and TRBJ1-1, with D uncertain. This sequence originates from a woman of 80 years or more with active or convalescent COVID-19. DNA of the CDR3: TGTGCCAGCAGAACTAGACCCCTTACAATCGGGAACACTGAAGCTTTCTTT. It is translated as CASRTRPLTIGNTEAFF.